Below, one T cell receptor (beta chain) is given with its context. The antigen is undetermined. This entry comes from a study of Ad26.COV2.S vaccination and SARS-CoV-2 variants. Turning to the study itself: The study gave Ad26.COV2.S intramuscularly, once or twice 56 days apart. General observations from the study: Assessments of TCR breadth and depth may have underestimated the total T cell responses. Reportedly, spike-specific CD8+ and CD4+ T cell responses achieved substantial breadth once vaccination had taken place. Those who received the vaccine showed greater spike-specific TCR breadth than those given placebo.

The treatment: over 15 received Ad26.COV2.S at low or high dose, single or two shots; roughly five received placebo; per-sample allocation not given. After the first vaccine or placebo injection, samples were drawn on day 63. This table comes from immunoSEQ multiplex PCR, and its TCRdb copy is limited to in-frame clones, with some not included. The table records about 420,000 clones, roughly 90% of them present only once. Deletions cut 0 bases from V and 0 bases from J, with 4 bases between. Germline CDR1 and CDR2: SGHNT and YYREEE (reference sequence). The CDR3 extends over 14 amino acids. The sequencing used peripheral blood, collected in a trial of Ad26.COV2.S vaccine versus placebo. This chain uses TRBV5-4 with TRBJ2-1, with D unclear. This receptor was identified in a person between 18 and 65 years old who received the Ad26.COV2.S COVID-19 vaccine or a placebo. CDR3: CASSLDFSYNEQFF. In nucleotides, the CDR3 is TGTGCCAGCAGCTTGGACTTCTCCTACAATGAGCAGTTCTTC.